The sequence of this T cell receptor beta chain was determined in a study of blood T cell repertoires in COVID-19. Study overall: Spain, Italy and the United States supplied samples that represented acute and convalescent COVID-19. PBMCs, B-cell-depleted T cells, or T cells were the source of the cDNA or gDNA that made up the material.

The germline V gene has CDR1 LNHDA and CDR2 SQIVND (reference sequence). The CDR3 is 14 residues long. Losses at the gene ends were 3 bases for V and 4 bases for J; bases not matched to a gene: 3. Per the authors' pipeline: Amplification of reference gene primers was used by the study to estimate nucleated cell counts. Only in-frame clones appear in the TCRdb table, and some are missing; sequencing was by immunoSEQ multiplex PCR. V and J calls and clone size are those listed in that table; D and trimming were worked out from the DNA. The sample carries hundreds of thousands of clones, around 87% recorded once.

This chain joins TRBV19 and TRBJ2-7, with 10 bases that match TRBD1. This sequence was found in a man aged 40-55 years in a cohort exposed to, infected with or recovered from COVID-19 (not recorded which). The sample was PBMCs or T cells enriched from blood (not recorded which). The DNA of the CDR3 is TGTGCCAGTAGTATCGGGACAGGGGTGTACGAGCAGTACTTC. Translated, it gives CASSIGTGVYEQYF.